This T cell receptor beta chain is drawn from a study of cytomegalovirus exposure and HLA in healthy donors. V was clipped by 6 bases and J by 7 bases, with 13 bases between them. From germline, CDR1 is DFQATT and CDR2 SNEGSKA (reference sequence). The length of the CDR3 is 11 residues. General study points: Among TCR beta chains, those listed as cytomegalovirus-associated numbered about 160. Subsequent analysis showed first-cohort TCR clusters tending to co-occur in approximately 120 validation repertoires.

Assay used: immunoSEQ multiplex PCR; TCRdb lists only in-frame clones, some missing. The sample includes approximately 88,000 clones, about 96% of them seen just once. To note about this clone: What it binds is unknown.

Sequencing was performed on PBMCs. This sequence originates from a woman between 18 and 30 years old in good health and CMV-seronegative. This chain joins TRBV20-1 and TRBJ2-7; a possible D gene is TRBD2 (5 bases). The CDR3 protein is CSATGEGEQYF. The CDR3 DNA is TGCAGTGCCACTGGAGAGGGAGAGCAGTACTTC.